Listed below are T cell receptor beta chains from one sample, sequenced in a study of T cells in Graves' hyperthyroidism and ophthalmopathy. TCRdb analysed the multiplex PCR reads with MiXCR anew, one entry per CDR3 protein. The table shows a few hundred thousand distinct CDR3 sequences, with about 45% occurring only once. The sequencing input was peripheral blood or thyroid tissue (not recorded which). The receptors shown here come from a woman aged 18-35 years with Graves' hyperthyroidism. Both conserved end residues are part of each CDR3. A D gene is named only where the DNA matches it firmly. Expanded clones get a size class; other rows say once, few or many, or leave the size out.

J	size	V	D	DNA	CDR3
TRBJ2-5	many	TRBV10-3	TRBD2	TGTGCCATCATGGCAACTAGCGGGATCCAAGAGACCCAGTACTTC	CAIMATSGIQETQYF
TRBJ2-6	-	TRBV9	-	TGTGCCAGCAGCCCATCGGGGGGGGCCAACGTCCTGACTTTC	CASSPSGGANVLTF
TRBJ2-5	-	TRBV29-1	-	TGCAGCGTTGAAGTCGGGGATGGGGAGACCCAGTACTTC	CSVEVGDGETQYF
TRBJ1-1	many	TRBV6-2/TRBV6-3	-	TGTGCCAGCGCGTACAGGTACACTGAAGCTTTCTTT	CASAYRYTEAFF
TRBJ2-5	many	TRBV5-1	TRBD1	TGCGCCAGCAGCTTGCAGAACAGGGGGCAAGAGACCCAGTACTTC	CASSLQNRGQETQYF
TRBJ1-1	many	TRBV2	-	TGTGCCAGCGAGGTACGGTCATGGGAGACTGAAGCTTTCTTT	CASEVRSWETEAFF
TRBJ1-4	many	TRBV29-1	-	TGCAGCGTTGAAGGGGACACAACAACTAATGAAAAACTGTTTTTT	CSVEGDTTTNEKLFF
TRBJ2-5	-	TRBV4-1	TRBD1	TGTGCCAGCAGCCCGGGACAGGGATGGGAGATCCAGTACTTC	CASSPGQGWEIQYF
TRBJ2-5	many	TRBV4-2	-	TGTGCCAGCAGTCCCGGCAGGGTGGGAGAGACCCAGTACTTC	CASSPGRVGETQYF
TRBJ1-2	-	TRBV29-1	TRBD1	TGCAGCGCCCGACAGGGCAGCTATGGCTACACCTTC	CSARQGSYGYTF
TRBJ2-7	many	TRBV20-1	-	TGCAGTGCTTTCACAGGGTCCGGGGAGCAGTACTTC	CSAFTGSGEQYF